Each of the 11 T cell receptor beta chains below was sequenced from the same sample in a study of shared clonotypes between healthy human individuals. Naive-designated CD8 cells lacked CD45RO, were positively enriched for CCR7, and omitted terminally differentiated effector memory CD45RA+ cells. TCRdb keeps only in-frame clones here, not all; method: immunoSEQ multiplex PCR. The repertoire holds about 2 million clones, with 85% to 95% as singletons. Specimen: naive CD8+ T cells sorted from blood. The receptors shown here come from a young man in good health.

The chain combines TRBV30 with TRBJ2-3; tentatively, D is TRBD1 (6 bases). Germline V lookup: CDR1 GTSNPN, CDR2 SVGIG (reference sequence). Between the trimmed V and J ends, which lost 3 bases and 10 bases, there was a span of 11 bases. CDR3 length: 11 amino acids. The CDR3 loop reads CAWSRDNAQYF. The CDR3 DNA is TGTGCCTGGAGCCGGGACAATGCGCAGTATTTT.

To note about this clone: Other DNA sequences in this specimen translate into the identical CDR3. V gene TRBV28 combines with J gene TRBJ1-3, with D perhaps matching TRBD1 (6 bases). In germline, CDR1 is MDHEN, CDR2 SYDVKM. CDR3 size: 14 residues. Trimming removed 3 bases at V and 3 bases at J, with 9 bases between. CDR3: CASSFRGGGNTIYF. CDR3 in DNA: TGTGCCAGCAGTTTCCGAGGGGGTGGAAACACCATATATTTT. Full variable domain (rest looked up from reference TRBV28 and TRBJ1-3): DVKVTQSSRYLVKRTGEKVFLECVQDMDHENMFWYRQDPGLGLRLIYFSYDVKMKEKGDIPEGYSVSREKKERFSLILESASTNQTSMYLCASSFRGGGNTIYFGEGSWLTVV.

The V call is TRBV2, the J call TRBJ2-3; 11 nucleotides match TRBD2. CDR1 is SNHLY, CDR2 FYNNEI, per germline. Unmatched junction bases numbered 5, after V lost 1 base and J lost 5 bases. The length of the CDR3 is 16 residues. The CDR3 sequence: CASSEVASGGLDTQYF. The CDR3, as DNA: TGTGCCAGCAGTGAAGTGGCTAGCGGGGGGTTAGATACGCAGTATTTT.

To note about this clone: This CDR3 is also generated by other DNA sequences in the sample. The chain's CDR3 is CASSLLENTEAFF. In DNA form, the CDR3 reads TGCGCCAGCAGCTTGTTGGAGAACACTGAAGCTTTCTTT. The V call is TRBV5-1, the J call TRBJ1-1; unclear D gene. CDR1 is SGHRS and CDR2 is YFSETQ in the germline V gene. The CDR3 has 13 amino acids. Between the trimmed V and J ends, which lost 1 base and 1 base, there was a span of 5 bases. Supplemented by reference TRBV5-1 and TRBJ1-1, the full variable domain reads KAGVTQTPRYLIKTRGQQVTLSCSPISGHRSVSWYQQTPGQGLQFLFEYFSETQRNKGNFPGRFSGRQFSNSRSEMNVSTLELGDSALYLCASSLLENTEAFFGQGTRLTVV.

The chain employs TRBV4-1 and TRBJ2-2; 8 bases are a match to TRBD2. V lost 0 bases, J lost 1 base, and 4 bases stayed unmatched. The CDR3 is 17 residues long. The germline V gene has CDR1 MGHRA and CDR2 YSYEKL. CDR3 sequence reads: CASSQEGSGGNTGELFF. CDR3 DNA: TGCGCCAGCAGCCAAGAGGGAAGCGGGGGGAACACCGGGGAGCTGTTTTTT.

The rearrangement joins TRBV13 to TRBJ1-6, with D possibly TRBD1 on 5 matching bases. This CDR3 is 15 amino acids long. CDR1 and CDR2 (germline): PRHDT, FYEKMQ (reference sequence). V lost 0 bases, J lost 7 bases, and 10 bases lay in between. The chain's CDR3 is CASSLGDMGNSPLHF. CDR3 nucleotides: TGTGCCAGCAGCTTAGGGGACATGGGCAATTCACCCCTCCACTTT.

V gene TRBV11-2 combines with J gene TRBJ2-1; 8 nucleotides match TRBD1. With 0 bases clipped from V and 6 bases from J, the junction kept 4 bases outside the gene matches. CDR1 and CDR2 from the germline V gene are SGHAT and FQNNGV. This CDR3 region has 15 residues. CDR3 nucleotide sequence: TGTGCCAGCAGCTTAGAACAGGGGGATTTCAATGAGCAGTTCTTC. Its translation is CASSLEQGDFNEQFF.

The chain links TRBV19 to TRBJ2-5; unclear D gene. This CDR3 contains 14 residues. V shed 1 base and J shed 1 base, with 7 bases lying between them. The germline gives CDR1 LNHDA, CDR2 SQIVND (reference sequence). The CDR3 coding sequence is TGTGCCAGTAGTATAGTGGACGGCCAAGAGACCCAGTACTTC. Protein sequence: CASSIVDGQETQYF.

V usage is TRBV5-4 and J usage is TRBJ1-1, with D perhaps matching TRBD1 (5 bases). The CDR3 extends over 14 amino acids. The V gene lost 6 bases and the J gene lost 5 bases, with 17 bases spanning the gap. Germline loops: CDR1 SGHNT, CDR2 YYREEE (reference sequence). For the CDR3, the DNA is TGTGCCAGCACTTCCTCAGGGAGGAGGACTGAAGCTTTCTTT. This translates into CASTSSGRRTEAFF. The full variable domain, in which reference TRBV5-4 and TRBJ1-1 provide the parts outside the CDR3, is ETGVTQSPTHLIKTRGQQVTLRCSSQSGHNTVSWYQQALGQGPQFIFQYYREEENGRGNFPPRFSGLQFPNYSSELNVNALELDDSALYLCASTSSGRRTEAFFGQGTRLTVV.

Notes on this clone: Other DNA sequences from this sample encode an identical CDR3 as well. V and J are TRBV19 and TRBJ2-7; 7 bases agree with TRBD1. There are 14 residues in the CDR3. Germline-derived CDR1 and CDR2 are LNHDA and SQIVND (reference sequence). V dropped 3 bases and J dropped 2; count of bases not matched to a gene: 4. This CDR3 is CASSISGGAYEQYF. CDR3 DNA: TGTGCCAGTAGTATCTCAGGGGGTGCCTACGAGCAGTACTTC.

This chain connects TRBV7-9 to TRBJ2-7, with D uncertain. The length of the CDR3 is 14 residues. Trimming stripped 5 bases from V and 0 bases from J, with 11 bases between. Germline V gene data show CDR1 as SEHNR and CDR2 as FQNEAQ (reference sequence). CDR3 DNA: TGTGCCAGCAGCCGAATAACAGTCTCCTACGAGCAGTACTTC. Residues: CASSRITVSYEQYF.